The T cell receptor beta chain described here comes from a study of T cell responses to AZD1222 COVID-19 vaccine. Study-level points and caveats: A reported finding is that nearly half of spike-specific TCRs target unmutated variant regions. White British ancestry dominated among donors, who included more females, and clonal diversity was possibly underestimated.

This clone has just a few counts. No antigen is known for it. Measured with immunoSEQ multiplex PCR; TCRdb has only the in-frame clones, and not every one. The sample lists 110,000 or so clones; roughly 90% were seen once. Sequences were derived from peripheral blood, sampled on day 0 of AZD1222 vaccination. This receptor was identified in an adult in good health.

Written as DNA, the CDR3 is TGTGCCAGCTCACCAGAGTTGGACACACGGGATGGCTACACCTTC. Encoded protein: CASSPELDTRDGYTF. The rearrangement joins TRBV18 to TRBJ1-2; perhaps TRBD1 as D (5 bases). The CDR3 is made up of 15 amino acids. The V gene lost 2 bases and the J gene lost 6 bases, with 16 bases spanning the gap. CDR1 and CDR2 (germline): KGHSH, LQKENI.